The 2 T cell receptor beta chains below come from one sample, sequenced in a study of T cell repertoires in cytomegalovirus infection. TCRdb re-analysed the reads in MiXCR, keeping a single row per CDR3 protein. In the table there are about 310,000 distinct CDR3 sequences, 25% of which are singletons. No antigen is known for these receptors. Here the sequenced sample was cultured PBMCs, taken from culture after CMV antigen stimulation. Receptors were obtained from a human donor in good health (CMV status not recorded). Some clones in this sample may be carry-over from other donors' samples.

The CDR3 DNA reads TGTGCCAGCAGTGATTATGAGGATGAGGCGGGGTTACCCTTCTTCAGCTCCTACAATGAGCAGTTCTTC. Amino acids: CASSDYEDEAGLPFFSSYNEQFF. This chain links TRBV2 with TRBJ2-1; D might be TRBD2 (6 bases). CDR1 is SNHLY, CDR2 FYNNEI, per germline. V gave up 3 bases and J gave up 0 bases, with 33 bases separating them. CDR3 length equals 23 residues.

The chain is built from TRBV19 and TRBJ2-5; 8 nucleotides match TRBD2. CDR1 and CDR2 from the germline V gene are LNHDA and SQIVND (reference sequence). The CDR3 is made up of 15 amino acids. J was trimmed by 4 bases and V by 4 bases; bases with no gene match: 8. Here the CDR3 reads CASSTGGRMIETQYF. The CDR3 DNA follows: TGTGCCAGTAGTACGGGGGGGCGTATGATAGAGACCCAGTACTTC.